Sequencing of this TCR beta chain was carried out in a study of blood T cells in healthy people across ages. A word on this clonotype: Its antigen remains unknown.

Each sample had at least 6 million PBMCs isolated. A sample-barcoded 5' primer and a J-beta primer mix were used in a second PCR of roughly 7 to 12 cycles. Through a template-switch adaptor with 12 random nucleotides, each cDNA molecule received a tag. TCRdb re-called the 5' RACE reads with MiXCR, one entry per CDR3 protein. The sample shows fewer than 900,000 distinct CDR3 sequences, around 34% of them seen only once. Study-wide points: Both higher diversity and more naive CD4+ cells marked long-lived donors when set against aged donors. Per million T cells, TCR beta diversity dropped roughly linearly as age increased.

The CDR3 consists of 15 residues. Trimming shortened V by 3 bases and J by 4 bases, and 12 bases separated the two germline ends. Germline loops: CDR1 LGHNA, CDR2 YNFKEQ. Sequenced: blood. J is TRBJ2-2 and V is TRBV4-2, with D possibly being TRBD1 (6 bases). The receptor comes from a man younger than 30 in good health. The CDR3 region is CASSQATGLTGELFF. The CDR3 DNA reads as TGTGCCAGCAGCCAGGCTACAGGGCTCACCGGGGAGCTGTTTTTT.